The rows below give T cell receptor beta chains drawn from one sample of a study of T cell changes during pregnancy in multiple sclerosis. Here immunoSEQ multiplex PCR was the method, and the copy in TCRdb shows in-frame clones only, minus some. The sample gives approximately 49,000 clones, approximately 88% of which show up once; 1.2% is in the top ten. Source: CD4+ T cells from peripheral blood mononuclear cells, taken in the second trimester of pregnancy. These receptors came from a female donor with multiple sclerosis, enrolled in a pregnancy study. The CDR3 runs from the conserved cysteine through the conserved F or W. D genes are given only for firm matches. Clone size is stated in some rows and not others, as once, few, many or a class when expanded.

clone size	V gene	J gene	D gene	CDR3 DNA	CDR3 protein
-	TRBV9	TRBJ2-1	TRBD2	TGTGCCAGCAGCGTAGCCGCCTCGGGGAGCGGGAAATATAACAATGAGCAGTTCTTC	CASSVAASGSGKYNNEQFF
-	TRBV19	TRBJ1-1	-	TGTGCCAGTAAGAATGCCAGAATGAACACTGAAGCTTTCTTT	CASKNARMNTEAFF
-	TRBV6-1	TRBJ2-1	-	TGTGCCAGCAGTGACTACGAGAATGAGCAGTTCTTC	CASSDYENEQFF
-	TRBV6-5	TRBJ2-2	-	TGTGCCAGCAATCGTATAGCGGCCTCGGGCGGGGAGCTGTTTTTT	CASNRIAASGGELFF
-	TRBV25-1	TRBJ1-2	-	TGTGCCAGCCGATTAGCACGGAGCTACACCTTC	CASRLARSYTF
-	TRBV28	TRBJ2-1	-	TGTGCCAGCAGGTCCCAGATTGAGCAGTTCTTC	CASRSQIEQFF
-	TRBV5-1	TRBJ2-7	-	TGCGCCAGCAGCGGTAGCCGGCCTCCCTACGAGCAGTACTTC	CASSGSRPPYEQYF
-	TRBV28	TRBJ1-5	TRBD1	TGTGCCAGCCCCATCTCGGGACAGGAAGAACTGGCCCAGCATTTT	CASPISGQEELAQHF
once	TRBV19	TRBJ2-7	TRBD1	TGTGCCAGTTCGGACAGGGGCCCTTACGAGCAGTACTTC	CASSDRGPYEQYF
-	TRBV2	TRBJ2-3	TRBD2	TGTGCCAGCAGGGGGGGGTCAGATACGCAGTATTTT	CASRGGSDTQYF
-	TRBV29-1	TRBJ2-7	-	TGCAGCGTTGAAAGGGCAGGGCGGGAGCAGTACTTC	CSVERAGREQYF
-	TRBV7-3	TRBJ2-7	-	TGTGCCAGCAGCGCGGACGGGACAAGCTCCTACGAGCAGTACTTC	CASSADGTSSYEQYF
once	TRBV18	TRBJ1-5	-	TGTGCCAGCTCAGTAGCGACGGGGCCCCAGCATTTT	CASSVATGPQHF
once	TRBV19	TRBJ1-1	-	TGTGCCATAATGCCTCAGGGAAAGTACACTGAAGCTTTCTTT	CAIMPQGKYTEAFF
-	TRBV10-2	TRBJ2-1	TRBD1	TGCGCCAGCCTGACAGGGATGAACAATGAGCAGTTCTTC	CASLTGMNNEQFF
-	TRBV7-2	TRBJ1-5	TRBD1	TGTGCCAGCAGCTTAGGACAGGGAGATCAGCCCCAGCATTTT	CASSLGQGDQPQHF